This T cell receptor (beta chain) was captured in a study of T cell responses to AZD1222 COVID-19 vaccine. Study conclusions and caveats: There were mostly white British donors and more females than males, and clonal diversity was possibly underestimated. No day 14 peak samples; only post-peak repertoires were characterized. It was only 6 or 7 AZD1222 recipients who were seropositive at baseline.

This CDR3 region has 14 residues. The germline V gene has CDR1 SGHNT and CDR2 YYREEE (reference sequence). The ends lost 1 base at V and 8 bases at J; junction bases unmatched: 5. Sequencing was performed with immunoSEQ multiplex PCR; in TCRdb, only in-frame clones are kept and a portion is missing. Here the sample spans approximately 140,000 clones, 90% to 95% being singletons. Worth noting for this clone: Its antigen is not known.

The chain carries TRBV5-4 and TRBJ2-3, with 9 bases that match TRBD1. This TCR derives from an adult who received the AZD1222 COVID-19 vaccine. Material: peripheral blood, obtained 28 days after the second AZD1222 dose. The CDR3 here is CASSLWTGEGTQYF. The DNA for the CDR3 is TGTGCCAGCAGCTTGTGGACAGGGGAGGGTACGCAGTATTTT.